One sample yielded the 10 T cell receptor beta chains listed below, sequenced in a study of blood T cell repertoires in COVID-19. Generated by immunoSEQ multiplex PCR, the TCRdb table keeps only in-frame clones and is missing some. Of about 400,000 clones in the sample, over 75% were seen once. The specimen sequenced was PBMCs or T cells enriched from blood (not recorded which). Every receptor here comes from a woman in her thirties or forties with acute COVID-19.

The rearrangement joins TRBV25-1 to TRBJ2-7, with D possibly matching TRBD2 (5 bases). The CDR3 has 13 residues. Germline-derived CDR1 and CDR2 are MGHDK and SYGVNS. The V and J ends lost 3 bases and 6 bases respectively, with 12 bases between them. CDR3 loop: CASSDSGNGEQYF. The DNA for the CDR3 is TGTGCCAGCAGTGATTCGGGGAATGGCGAGCAGTACTTC.

The chain employs TRBV10-3 and TRBJ2-7; D perhaps matches TRBD2 (6 bases). This CDR3 is built from 13 residues. The germline V and J ends were trimmed by 10 bases and 1 base, with 14 bases remaining between them. CDR1 is ENHRY and CDR2 is SYGVKD in the germline V gene. CDR3 sequence: CATRDGGSYEQYF. In DNA, the CDR3 is TGTGCCACCAGGGATGGGGGGTCCTACGAGCAGTACTTC.

The chain uses TRBV5-1 and TRBJ2-7; no reliable D call. Germline-derived CDR1 and CDR2 are SGHRS and YFSETQ. The CDR3 sequence is 14 residues long. Trimming stripped 4 bases from V and 5 bases from J, with 16 bases between. The CDR3 nucleotides are TGCGCCAGCAGCGTGGGCGGCGGTTCCCACGAGCAGTACTTC. It yields the protein CASSVGGGSHEQYF.

The J gene is TRBJ2-7, the V gene TRBV7-9; the D gene is possibly TRBD2 (5 bases). This CDR3 comprises 14 residues. Trimming took off 2 bases at V and 0 bases at J, with 8 bases between the two ends. Per germline, CDR1 SEHNR and CDR2 FQNEAQ (reference sequence). For the CDR3, the DNA is TGTGCCAGCAGCTTACCGACTACCTCCTACGAGCAGTACTTC. Its translation is CASSLPTTSYEQYF.

Only one count was recorded for this clone. The CDR3 sequence is CASSEVGTGDSPLHF. The CDR3 region has the DNA TGTGCCAGCAGTGAAGTAGGGACAGGGGATTCACCCCTCCACTTT. The chain couples TRBV25-1 to TRBJ1-6; 10 nucleotides align to TRBD1. From germline, CDR1 is MGHDK and CDR2 SYGVNS. The V segment lost 2 bases and the J segment 8 bases; nucleotides outside the gene matches: 3. This CDR3 spans 15 amino acids.

This chain links TRBV20-1 with TRBJ1-3; perhaps TRBD1 as D (6 bases). V was pared by 3 bases and J by 2 bases, with 11 bases between. CDR1 DFQATT and CDR2 SNEGSKA come from the germline V gene (reference sequence). The CDR3 contains 14 residues. The CDR3 coding sequence is TGCAGTGCTAGTCTGGGGGCAACTGGAAACACCATATATTTT. Its translation: CSASLGATGNTIYF.

On this clone itself: In the same sample, other DNA sequences code for this CDR3. The gene calls are TRBV6-5 and TRBJ1-2; the D gene is possibly TRBD1 (6 bases). Between the trimmed V and J ends, which lost 0 bases and 2 bases, there was a span of 7 bases. The CDR3 sequence is 14 residues long. Per germline, CDR1 MNHEY and CDR2 SVGAGI. The CDR3 loop is CASSYSGGNYGYTF. DNA for the CDR3: TGTGCCAGCAGTTACTCAGGGGGAAACTATGGCTACACCTTC.

The rearrangement links TRBV2 to TRBJ1-2, with 10 bases lining up with TRBD1. Unmatched junction bases numbered 3, after V lost 7 bases and J lost 4 bases. This CDR3 region has 13 residues. Germline CDR1 and CDR2: SNHLY and FYNNEI. CDR3 DNA sequence: TGTGCCAGCACCAGGACAGGGGGCTATGGCTACACCTTC. It encodes CASTRTGGYGYTF.

V gene TRBV29-1 combines with J gene TRBJ2-7; the match to TRBD1 covers 9 bases. V lost 4 bases, J lost 6 bases, and 10 bases stayed unmatched. CDR1 SQVTM and CDR2 ANQGSEA come from the germline V gene. The CDR3 runs to 14 residues. The CDR3 loop is CSVVWGTGFSEQYF. The DNA of the CDR3 is TGCAGCGTTGTTTGGGGGACAGGGTTTTCCGAGCAGTACTTC.

The V gene is TRBV18, the J gene TRBJ1-5, with 7 bases lining up with TRBD1. Germline CDR1 is KGHSH and CDR2 is LQKENI. After removal of 2 bases from V and 7 bases from J, the junction contained 5 bases not matched to a gene. The CDR3 runs 14 residues. CDR3 in amino acids: CASSPTGVRQPQHF. The CDR3 DNA sequence: TGTGCCAGCTCACCAACAGGGGTGAGGCAGCCCCAGCATTTT.